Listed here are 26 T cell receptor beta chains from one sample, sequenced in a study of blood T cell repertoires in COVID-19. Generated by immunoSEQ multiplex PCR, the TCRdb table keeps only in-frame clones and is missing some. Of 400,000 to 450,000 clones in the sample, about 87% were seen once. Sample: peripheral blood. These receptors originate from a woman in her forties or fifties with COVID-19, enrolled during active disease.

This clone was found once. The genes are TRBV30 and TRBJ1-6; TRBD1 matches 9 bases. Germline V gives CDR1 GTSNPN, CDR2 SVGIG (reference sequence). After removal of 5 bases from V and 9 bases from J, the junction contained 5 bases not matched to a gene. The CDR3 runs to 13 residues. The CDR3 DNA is TGTGCCTGGGCCGGGACAGGGTTTTCACCCCTCCACTTT. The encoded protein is CAWAGTGFSPLHF.

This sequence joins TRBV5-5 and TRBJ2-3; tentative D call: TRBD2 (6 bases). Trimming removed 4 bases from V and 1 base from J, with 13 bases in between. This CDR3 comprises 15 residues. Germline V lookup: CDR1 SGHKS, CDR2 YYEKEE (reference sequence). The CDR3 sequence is CASSRGVPGTDTQYF. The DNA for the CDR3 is TGTGCCAGCAGCCGCGGGGTACCTGGCACAGATACGCAGTATTTT. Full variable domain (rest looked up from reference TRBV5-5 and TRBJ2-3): DAGVTQSPTHLIKTRGQQVTLRCSPISGHKSVSWYQQVLGQGPQFIFQYYEKEERGRGNFPDRFSARQFPNYSSELNVNALLLGDSALYLCASSRGVPGTDTQYFGPGTRLTVL.

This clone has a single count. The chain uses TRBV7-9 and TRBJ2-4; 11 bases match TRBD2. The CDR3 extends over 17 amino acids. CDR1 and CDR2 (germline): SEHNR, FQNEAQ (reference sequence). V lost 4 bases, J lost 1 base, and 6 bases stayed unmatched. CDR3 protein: CASSSPASGGAKNIQYF. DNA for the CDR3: TGTGCCAGCAGCTCTCCGGCTAGCGGGGGGGCCAAAAACATTCAGTACTTC.

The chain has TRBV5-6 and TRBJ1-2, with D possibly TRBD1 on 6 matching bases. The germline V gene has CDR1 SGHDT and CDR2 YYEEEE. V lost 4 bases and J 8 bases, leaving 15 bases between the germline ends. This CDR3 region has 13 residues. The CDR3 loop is CASSKTGLWGYTF. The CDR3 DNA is TGTGCCAGCAGCAAGACAGGACTGTGGGGCTACACCTTC.

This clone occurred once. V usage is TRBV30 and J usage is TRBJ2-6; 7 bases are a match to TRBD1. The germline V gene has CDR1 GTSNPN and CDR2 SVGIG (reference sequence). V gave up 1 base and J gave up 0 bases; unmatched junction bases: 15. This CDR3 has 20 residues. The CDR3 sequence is CAWSGGFRGQTFSGANVLTF. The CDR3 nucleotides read TGTGCCTGGAGTGGGGGATTTAGGGGACAGACTTTCTCTGGGGCCAACGTCCTGACTTTC.

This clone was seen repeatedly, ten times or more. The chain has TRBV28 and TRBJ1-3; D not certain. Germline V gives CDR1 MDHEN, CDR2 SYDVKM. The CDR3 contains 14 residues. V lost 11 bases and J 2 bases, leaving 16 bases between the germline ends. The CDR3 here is CAGSTAGAGNTIYF. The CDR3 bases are TGTGCCGGGTCAACAGCCGGTGCTGGAAACACCATATATTTT.

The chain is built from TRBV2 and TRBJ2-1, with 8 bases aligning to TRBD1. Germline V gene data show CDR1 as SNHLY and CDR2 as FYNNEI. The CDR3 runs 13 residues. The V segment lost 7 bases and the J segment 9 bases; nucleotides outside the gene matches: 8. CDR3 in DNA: TGTGCCAGCATCTCGACAGGGGTAACTGAGCAGTTCTTC. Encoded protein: CASISTGVTEQFF.

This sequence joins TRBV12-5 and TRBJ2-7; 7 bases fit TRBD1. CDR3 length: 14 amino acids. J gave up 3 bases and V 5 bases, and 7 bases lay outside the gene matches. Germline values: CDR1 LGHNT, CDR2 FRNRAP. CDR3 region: CASGPRDSYYEQYF. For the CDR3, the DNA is TGTGCTAGTGGTCCCCGGGACAGCTACTACGAGCAGTACTTC.

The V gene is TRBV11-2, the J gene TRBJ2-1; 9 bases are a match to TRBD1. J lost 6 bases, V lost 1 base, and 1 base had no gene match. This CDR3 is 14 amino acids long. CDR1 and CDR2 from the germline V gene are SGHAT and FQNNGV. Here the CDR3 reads CASSLGTGANEQFF. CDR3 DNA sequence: TGTGCCAGCAGCTTAGGGACAGGGGCCAATGAGCAGTTCTTC. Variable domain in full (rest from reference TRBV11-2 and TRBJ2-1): EAGVAQSPRYKIIEKRQSVAFWCNPISGHATLYWYQQILGQGPKLLIQFQNNGVVDDSQLPKDRFSAERLKGVDSTLKIQPAKLEDSAVYLCASSLGTGANEQFFGPGTRLTVL.

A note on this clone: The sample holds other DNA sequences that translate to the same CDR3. DNA for the CDR3: TGCGCCAGCAGCTCCGGACTAGCGGGGGGATACAATGAGCAGTTCTTC. It specifies CASSSGLAGGYNEQFF. The rearrangement uses TRBV5-1 and TRBJ2-1, with 14 bases that match TRBD2. Germline trimming cut 3 bases from V and 4 bases from J; bases unmatched to any gene: 3. The CDR3 length is 16 residues. Germline V gives CDR1 SGHRS, CDR2 YFSETQ.

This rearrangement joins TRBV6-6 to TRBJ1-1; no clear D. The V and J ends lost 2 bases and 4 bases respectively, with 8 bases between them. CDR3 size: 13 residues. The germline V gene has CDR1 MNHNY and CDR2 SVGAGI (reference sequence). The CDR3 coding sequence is TGTGCCAGCAGTTACGAGGGTGGCACTGAAGCTTTCTTT. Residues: CASSYEGGTEAFF.

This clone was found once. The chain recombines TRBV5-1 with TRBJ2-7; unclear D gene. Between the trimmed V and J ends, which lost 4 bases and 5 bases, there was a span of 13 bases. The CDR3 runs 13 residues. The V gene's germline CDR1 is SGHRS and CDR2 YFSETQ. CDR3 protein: CASSMGRRDEQYF. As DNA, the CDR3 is TGCGCCAGCAGCATGGGAAGACGGGACGAGCAGTACTTC. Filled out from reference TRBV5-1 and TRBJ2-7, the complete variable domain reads KAGVTQTPRYLIKTRGQQVTLSCSPISGHRSVSWYQQTPGQGLQFLFEYFSETQRNKGNFPGRFSGRQFSNSRSEMNVSTLELGDSALYLCASSMGRRDEQYFGPGTRLTVT.

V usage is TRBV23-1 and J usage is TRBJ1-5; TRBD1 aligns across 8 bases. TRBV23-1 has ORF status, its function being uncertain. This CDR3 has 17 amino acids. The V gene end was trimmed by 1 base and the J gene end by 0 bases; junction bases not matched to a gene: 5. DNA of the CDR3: TGCGCCAGCAGTCAATGGCGACAGGGGTATAGCAATCAGCCCCAGCATTTT. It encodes CASSQWRQGYSNQPQHF.

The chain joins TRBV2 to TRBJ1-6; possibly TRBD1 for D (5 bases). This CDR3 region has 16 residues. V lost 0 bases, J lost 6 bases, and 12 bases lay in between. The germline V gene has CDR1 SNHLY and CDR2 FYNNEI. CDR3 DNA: TGTGCCAGCAGTGAAGCGACATACGGGGGTAATTCACCCCTCCACTTT. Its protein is CASSEATYGGNSPLHF.

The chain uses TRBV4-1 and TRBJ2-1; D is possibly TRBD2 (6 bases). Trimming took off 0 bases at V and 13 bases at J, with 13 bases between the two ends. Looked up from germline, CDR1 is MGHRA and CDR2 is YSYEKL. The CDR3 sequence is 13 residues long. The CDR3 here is CASSQERGQGQFF. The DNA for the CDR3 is TGCGCCAGCAGCCAAGAGCGGGGCCAGGGCCAGTTCTTC.

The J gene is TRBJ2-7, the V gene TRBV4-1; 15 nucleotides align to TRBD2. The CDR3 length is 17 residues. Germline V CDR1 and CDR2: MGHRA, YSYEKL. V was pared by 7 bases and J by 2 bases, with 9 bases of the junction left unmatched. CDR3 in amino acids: CASTGPGLAGGPYEQYF. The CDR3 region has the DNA TGCGCCAGCACCGGCCCGGGACTAGCGGGGGGCCCCTACGAGCAGTACTTC.

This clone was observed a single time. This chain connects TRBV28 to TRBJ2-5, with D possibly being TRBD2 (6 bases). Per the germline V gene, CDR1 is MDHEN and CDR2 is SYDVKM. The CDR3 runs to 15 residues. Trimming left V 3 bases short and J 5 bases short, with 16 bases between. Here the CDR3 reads CASSLSMRAGETQYF. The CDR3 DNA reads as TGTGCCAGCAGTTTGAGCATGAGGGCGGGGGAGACCCAGTACTTC.

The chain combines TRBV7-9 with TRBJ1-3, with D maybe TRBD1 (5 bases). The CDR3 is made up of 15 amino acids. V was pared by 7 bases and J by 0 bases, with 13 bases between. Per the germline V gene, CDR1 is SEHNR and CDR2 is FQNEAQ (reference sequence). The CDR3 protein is CASTLSGVSGNTIYF. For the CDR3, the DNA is TGTGCCAGCACCCTATCGGGGGTCTCTGGAAACACCATATATTTT. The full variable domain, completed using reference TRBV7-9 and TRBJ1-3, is DTGVSQNPRHKITKRGQNVTFRCDPISEHNRLYWYRQTLGQGPEFLTYFQNEAQLEKSRLLSDRFSAERPKGSFSTLEIQRTEQGDSAMYLCASTLSGVSGNTIYFGEGSWLTVV.

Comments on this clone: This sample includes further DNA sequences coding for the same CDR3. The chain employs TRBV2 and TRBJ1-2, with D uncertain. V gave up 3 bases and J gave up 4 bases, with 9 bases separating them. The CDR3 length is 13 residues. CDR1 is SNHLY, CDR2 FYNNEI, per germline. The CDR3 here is CASSDRYGYGYTF. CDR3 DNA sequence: TGTGCCAGCAGTGACAGGTACGGCTATGGCTACACCTTC.

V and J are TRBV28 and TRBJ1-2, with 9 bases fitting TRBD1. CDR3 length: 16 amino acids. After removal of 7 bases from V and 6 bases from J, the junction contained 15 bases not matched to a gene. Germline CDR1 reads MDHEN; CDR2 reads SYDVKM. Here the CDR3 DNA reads TGTGCCAGCACCACAGGGGGCTCGGGGGGCGTGAATGGCTACACCTTC. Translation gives CASTTGGSGGVNGYTF.

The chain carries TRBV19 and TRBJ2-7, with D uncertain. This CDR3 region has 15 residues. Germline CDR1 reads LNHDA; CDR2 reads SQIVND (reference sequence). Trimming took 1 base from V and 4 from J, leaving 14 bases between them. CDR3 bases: TGTGCCAGTAGTATAGTTGGGCAGCCTACTTACGAGCAGTACTTC. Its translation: CASSIVGQPTYEQYF. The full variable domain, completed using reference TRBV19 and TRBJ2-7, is DGGITQSPKYLFRKEGQNVTLSCEQNLNHDAMYWYRQDPGQGLRLIYYSQIVNDFQKGDIAEGYSVSREKKESFPLTVTSAQKNPTAFYLCASSIVGQPTYEQYFGPGTRLTVT.

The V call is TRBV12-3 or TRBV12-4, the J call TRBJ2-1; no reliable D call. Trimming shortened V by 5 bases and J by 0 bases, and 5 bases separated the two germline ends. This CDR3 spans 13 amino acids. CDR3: CASSPSSYNEQFF. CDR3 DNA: TGTGCCAGCAGTCCCAGCTCCTACAATGAGCAGTTCTTC.

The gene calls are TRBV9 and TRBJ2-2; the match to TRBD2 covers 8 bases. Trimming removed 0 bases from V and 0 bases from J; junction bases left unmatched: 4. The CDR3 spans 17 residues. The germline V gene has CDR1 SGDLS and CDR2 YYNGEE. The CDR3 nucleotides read TGTGCCAGCAGCGTAGATGCGGGGGGCGCGAACACCGGGGAGCTGTTTTTT. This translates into CASSVDAGGANTGELFF.

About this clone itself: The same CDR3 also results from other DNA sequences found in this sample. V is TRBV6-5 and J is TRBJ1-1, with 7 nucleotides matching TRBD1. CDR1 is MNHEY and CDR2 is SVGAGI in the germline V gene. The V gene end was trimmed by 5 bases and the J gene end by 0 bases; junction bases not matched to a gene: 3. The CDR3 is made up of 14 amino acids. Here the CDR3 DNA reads TGTGCCAGCAGTCTGACAGGGCTGAACACTGAAGCTTTCTTT. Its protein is CASSLTGLNTEAFF.

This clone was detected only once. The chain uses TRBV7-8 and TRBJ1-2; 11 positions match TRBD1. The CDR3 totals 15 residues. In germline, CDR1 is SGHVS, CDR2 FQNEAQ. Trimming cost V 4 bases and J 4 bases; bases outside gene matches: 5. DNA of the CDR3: TGTGCCAGCAGCTACGGGGACAGGGGGTCCTATGGCTACACCTTC. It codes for CASSYGDRGSYGYTF.

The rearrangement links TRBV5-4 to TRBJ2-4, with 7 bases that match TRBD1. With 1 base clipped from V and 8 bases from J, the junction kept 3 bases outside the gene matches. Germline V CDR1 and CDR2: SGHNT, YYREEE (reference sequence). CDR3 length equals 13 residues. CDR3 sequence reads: CASSLRGPDIQYF. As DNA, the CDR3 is TGTGCCAGCAGCTTGAGGGGGCCGGACATTCAGTACTTC.